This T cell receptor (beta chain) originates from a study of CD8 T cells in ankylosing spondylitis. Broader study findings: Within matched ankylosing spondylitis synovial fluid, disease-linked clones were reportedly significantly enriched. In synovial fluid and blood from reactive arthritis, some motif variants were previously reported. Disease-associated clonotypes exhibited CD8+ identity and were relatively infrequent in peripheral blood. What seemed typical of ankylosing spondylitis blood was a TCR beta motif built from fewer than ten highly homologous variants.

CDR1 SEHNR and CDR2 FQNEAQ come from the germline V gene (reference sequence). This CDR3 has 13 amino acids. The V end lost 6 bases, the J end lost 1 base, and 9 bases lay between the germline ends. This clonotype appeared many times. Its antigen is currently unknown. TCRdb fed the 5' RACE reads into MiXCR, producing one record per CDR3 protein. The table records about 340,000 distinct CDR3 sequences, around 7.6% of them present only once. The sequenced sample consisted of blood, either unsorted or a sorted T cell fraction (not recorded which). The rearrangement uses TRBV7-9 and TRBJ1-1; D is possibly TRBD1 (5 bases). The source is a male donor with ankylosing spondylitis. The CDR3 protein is CASRGGTNTEAFF. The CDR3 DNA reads TGTGCCAGCAGGGGTGGGACGAACACTGAAGCTTTCTTT. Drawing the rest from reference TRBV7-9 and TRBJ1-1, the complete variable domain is DTGVSQNPRHKITKRGQNVTFRCDPISEHNRLYWYRQTLGQGPEFLTYFQNEAQLEKSRLLSDRFSAERPKGSFSTLEIQRTEQGDSAMYLCASRGGTNTEAFFGQGTRLTVV.